The T cell receptor (beta chain) under discussion was sequenced for a study of neurological immune-mediated disorders. Stated time point: longitudinal time-point 3. TCRdb reanalysed the 5' RACE reads using MiXCR and keeps one entry per CDR3 protein. The repertoire consists of approximately 89,000 distinct CDR3 sequences, with about 4% occurring once and the leading ten covering around 5.8%. In this sample, this clonotype turned up many times. The CDR3 is made up of 14 amino acids. V shed 8 bases, J shed 8 bases, and the junction held 10 bases outside the gene matches. The chain has TRBV12-3 or TRBV12-4 and TRBJ2-1; 9 bases agree with TRBD2. The source of this sequence is a woman aged 55-69 years with multiple sclerosis. The sequenced material came from PBMCs. CDR3 sequence (DNA): TGTGCCAGCGTACTGGCGGGGGGGCCAGATGAGCAGTTCTTC. Its protein is CASVLAGGPDEQFF.